This T cell receptor beta chain originates from a study of T cells after yellow fever vaccination. In TCRdb, the 5' RACE reads were re-called with MiXCR into one record per CDR3 protein. This sample has hundreds of thousands of distinct CDR3 sequences, with about 6% found just once. V was trimmed by 4 bases and J by 9 bases, leaving 11 bases between them. Germline V gene lookup returns CDR1 SGHVS and CDR2 FQNEAQ. CDR3 size: 12 residues. The chain has TRBV7-8 and TRBJ2-3; possible D gene TRBD2, 6 bases. The input for sequencing was PBMCs, taken 5 days after the yellow fever booster vaccination. This sequence was found in a man under 40 who received the YFV17D yellow fever vaccine. DNA for the CDR3: TGTGCCAGCAGCTCCAATGGGGGGACGCAGTATTTT. Protein product: CASSSNGGTQYF.